This passage covers 27 T cell receptor beta chains from one sample sequenced in a study of post-analysis software for immune sequencing data. These receptors are not linked to any known antigen. Unique molecular identifiers were carried by the TCR beta cDNA libraries. Using its own MiXCR run on the PCR reads, TCRdb lists one record per CDR3 protein. Of roughly 800,000 distinct CDR3 sequences in the sample, around 45% were seen once. Study-wide points: In patients, TRBV5-6, TRBV5-1 and TRBV20-1 belonged to roughly five TRBV segments found more frequently than in controls.

Sequencing was performed on blood. These receptors originate from a girl between 10 and 17 years old with multiple sclerosis.

The chain couples TRBV6-6 to TRBJ2-4; the D gene is possibly TRBD2 (6 bases). TRBJ2-7 matches the DNA end more closely, so the J call is doubtful. CDR1 and CDR2 from the germline V gene are MNHNY and SVGAGI (reference sequence). The CDR3 has 16 amino acids. This chain's CDR3 is CASSNPQIAVAYEQYF. Written as DNA, the CDR3 is TGTGCCAGCAGTAACCCCCAAATAGCGGTTGCCTACGAGCAGTACTTC.

This chain joins TRBV7-9 and TRBJ2-7, with D perhaps being TRBD1 or TRBD2 (7 bases each). The J call may be wrong; the DNA end is better matched by TRBJ2-5. This CDR3 has 18 amino acids. Germline CDR1 is SEHNR and CDR2 is FQNEAQ (reference sequence). The CDR3 bases are TGTGCCAGCAGCTTAGCCGGGAGGAGGACAGGCGGAAGGGAGACCCAGTACTTC. This sequence encodes CASSLAGRRTGGRETQYF.

V is TRBV20-1 and J is TRBJ2-5; TRBD2 agrees at 13 bases. The V segment lost 3 bases and the J segment 6 bases; nucleotides outside the gene matches: 7. Germline values: CDR1 DFQATT, CDR2 SNEGSKA (reference sequence). The CDR3 covers 15 residues. CDR3 amino acids: CSARAGTSGTQTQYF. The CDR3 region has the DNA TGCAGTGCTAGGGCCGGGACTAGCGGGACCCAGACCCAGTACTTC.

This sequence joins TRBV7-9 and TRBJ1-2; TRBD1 agrees at 7 bases. J was trimmed by 5 bases and V by 3 bases; bases with no gene match: 6. This CDR3 contains 14 residues. CDR1 SEHNR and CDR2 FQNEAQ come from the germline V gene (reference sequence). CDR3 coding DNA: TGTGCCAGCAGCTTCCCGGGACAGAATTATGGCTACACCTTC. It specifies CASSFPGQNYGYTF.

This sequence joins TRBV11-1 and TRBJ2-7, with a tentative D call TRBD1 (6 bases). CDR3 length: 13 amino acids. CDR1 is SGHAT and CDR2 is FQDESV in the germline V gene (reference sequence). V was trimmed by 5 bases and J by 5 bases, leaving 13 bases between them. CDR3 in amino acids: CASSDDRSHEQYF. In DNA, the CDR3 is TGTGCCAGCAGCGACGACAGGTCCCACGAGCAGTACTTC.

This clonotype was observed a handful of times. The chain employs TRBV16 and TRBJ2-7; D not resolved. V lost 3 bases to trimming and J lost 3 bases, with 9 bases between them. The CDR3 extends over 13 amino acids. The V gene's germline CDR1 is KGHSY and CDR2 FQNENV. The CDR3 coding sequence is TGTGCCAGCAGCCATGGCGGCGACTACGAGCAGTACTTC. It encodes CASSHGGDYEQYF.

The chain uses TRBV7-8 and TRBJ1-1; the match to TRBD1 covers 7 bases. The germline V gene encodes CDR1 SGHVS and CDR2 FQNEAQ. This CDR3 region has 14 residues. The junction had 12 bases not matched to a gene; V was cut back by 6 bases and J by 8 bases. In DNA, the CDR3 is TGTGCCAGCAGTCCCCGGGACAGCGCTCCGGAAGCTTTCTTT. It encodes CASSPRDSAPEAFF.

The chain combines TRBV20-1 with TRBJ2-7; no clear D. The germline CDR1 and CDR2 sequences are DFQATT and SNEGSKA (reference sequence). The CDR3 covers 13 residues. The V end was cut by 1 base, the J end by 3 bases, with 10 bases between. The CDR3: CSARAPMSYEQYF. The CDR3 nucleotides are TGCAGTGCTAGAGCCCCCATGAGCTACGAGCAGTACTTC.

The chain employs TRBV29-1 and TRBJ2-4; TRBD2 agrees at 11 bases. Gene TRBJ2-5 matches the end of the DNA better, so the J call may be wrong. The CDR3 runs 13 residues. Looked up from germline, CDR1 is SQVTM and CDR2 is ANQGSEA. CDR3 DNA sequence: TGCAGCGTGCCCCTAGCGGGAGGTGAGACCCAGTACTTC. Residues: CSVPLAGGETQYF.

The V and J genes are TRBV10-2 and TRBJ2-7; possibly TRBD2 for D (5 bases). The V and J ends lost 10 bases and 5 bases respectively, with 18 bases between them. Germline-derived CDR1 and CDR2 are WSHSY and SAAADI. The CDR3 covers 13 residues. The CDR3 sequence is CAKTHRGTHEQYF. CDR3 sequence (DNA): TGCGCCAAAACCCATCGGGGTACACACGAGCAGTACTTC.

This chain links TRBV7-9 with TRBJ2-2; D possibly uses TRBD1 or TRBD2 (6 bases each). This CDR3 has 15 amino acids. V was shortened by 8 bases and J by 4 bases, with 17 bases between the two germline ends. CDR1 is SEHNR, CDR2 FQNEAQ, per germline (reference sequence). The DNA of the CDR3 is TGTGCCAGCCCTCGATCGGGGGCGCGCACCGGGGAGCTGTTTTTT. It codes for CASPRSGARTGELFF.

This clonotype turned up a few times. J is TRBJ2-7 and V is TRBV20-1, with a tentative D call TRBD2 (6 bases). Looked up from germline, CDR1 is DFQATT and CDR2 is SNEGSKA (reference sequence). The CDR3 contains 14 residues. V was shortened by 6 bases and J by 0 bases, with 15 bases between the two germline ends. The DNA of the CDR3 is TGCAGTGCGGCTACTAGCCTAAGCTCCTACGAGCAGTACTTC. Residues: CSAATSLSSYEQYF.

This clonotype was observed once. The J gene is TRBJ2-1, the V gene TRBV6-5; perhaps TRBD1 as D (7 bases). This CDR3 contains 14 residues. CDR1 and CDR2 from the germline V gene are MNHEY and SVGAGI. V was cut by 0 bases and J by 7 bases, with 10 bases left in between. The CDR3 reads CASSYSAGGNEQFF. CDR3 in DNA: TGTGCCAGCAGTTACTCGGCAGGGGGGAATGAGCAGTTCTTC.

V is TRBV6-2 or TRBV6-3 and J is TRBJ2-7, with D possibly TRBD2 on 6 matching bases. V was shortened by 2 bases and J by 1 base, with 12 bases between the two germline ends. In germline, CDR1 is MNHEY, CDR2 SVGEGT. CDR3 size: 15 residues. The CDR3 DNA reads TGTGCCAGCAGTTACCCGACTAGTCCTTCCTACGAGCAGTACTTC. Encoded protein: CASSYPTSPSYEQYF.

V is TRBV5-1 and J is TRBJ2-3; tentative D call: TRBD2 (6 bases). CDR1 is SGHRS and CDR2 is YFSETQ in the germline V gene. This CDR3 is 14 amino acids long. V lost 4 bases and J lost 1, with 10 bases in between. The CDR3 loop is CASSTASGTDTQYF. In DNA form, the CDR3 reads TGCGCCAGCAGCACGGCTAGCGGCACAGATACGCAGTATTTT.

The rearrangement joins TRBV7-2 to TRBJ2-4, with D unresolved. The end of the DNA is better explained by TRBJ2-7, so the J call may be wrong. The CDR3 consists of 14 residues. Germline CDR1 reads SGHTA; CDR2 reads FQGNSA. The CDR3 nucleotides read TGTGCCAGCAGCCCACTGTCGAGATCCTACGAGCAGTACTTC. Translation: CASSPLSRSYEQYF.

This chain connects TRBV15 to TRBJ2-1; the match to TRBD2 covers 7 bases. With 11 bases clipped from V and 5 bases from J, the junction kept 12 bases outside the gene matches. The CDR3 totals 14 residues. Per germline, CDR1 LNHNV and CDR2 YYDKDF (reference sequence). The CDR3 loop reads CAPPIAGVHNEQFF. For the CDR3, the DNA is TGTGCCCCACCAATCGCGGGAGTTCACAATGAGCAGTTCTTC. The entire variable domain, with the rest obtained from reference TRBV15 and TRBJ2-1, is as follows: DAMVIQNPRYQVTQFGKPVTLSCSQTLNHNVMYWYQQKSSQAPKLLFHYYDKDFNNEADTPDNFQSRRPNTSFCFLDIRSPGLGDTAMYLCAPPIAGVHNEQFFGPGTRLTVL.

This clonotype has only a few counts. This chain uses TRBV30 with TRBJ2-1; D call uncertain. The CDR3 totals 13 residues. Germline V gene lookup returns CDR1 GTSNPN and CDR2 SVGIG (reference sequence). V was pared by 4 bases and J by 8 bases, with 15 bases between. The CDR3 DNA follows: TGTGCCTGGACCCAACCGAGTATCGATGAGCAGTTCTTC. Translated, it gives CAWTQPSIDEQFF.

This chain joins TRBV9 and TRBJ1-2; 7 bases align to TRBD1. The CDR3 contains 13 residues. Germline V CDR1 and CDR2: SGDLS, YYNGEE. The junction had 11 bases not matched to a gene; V was cut back by 7 bases and J by 8 bases. The CDR3 sequence is CASLSDRAGGYTF. The DNA for the CDR3 is TGTGCCAGCCTATCAGACAGGGCCGGGGGCTACACCTTC.

This rearrangement joins TRBV29-1 to TRBJ1-2, with D possibly TRBD1 on 5 matching bases. The CDR3 contains 14 residues. The V and J ends lost 5 bases and 4 bases respectively, with 17 bases between them. CDR1 is SQVTM and CDR2 is ANQGSEA in the germline V gene. The CDR3 DNA reads TGCAGCGTTCACGGTCTGGGGGTGGCCTATGGCTACACCTTC. Its translation is CSVHGLGVAYGYTF.

This clonotype was detected only a few times. The chain carries TRBV6-1 and TRBJ2-1, with a possible D match to TRBD2 (7 bases). This CDR3 contains 18 residues. The germline V gene encodes CDR1 MNHNS and CDR2 SASEGT. Trimming took 7 bases from V and 7 from J, leaving 29 bases between them. This CDR3 reads CASKSSRGQPKGGNEQFF. CDR3 sequence (DNA): TGTGCCAGCAAATCGAGCCGGGGCCAGCCGAAGGGGGGGAATGAGCAGTTCTTC.

The chain recombines TRBV29-1 with TRBJ2-3; D ambiguous. Germline CDR1 and CDR2: SQVTM and ANQGSEA. This CDR3 region has 13 residues. Trimming removed 6 bases from V and 2 bases from J, with 12 bases in between. The CDR3 bases are TGCAGCGTCGGCCGTATCTTCACAGATACGCAGTATTTT. This encodes CSVGRIFTDTQYF.

The V gene is TRBV7-9, the J gene TRBJ2-3, with 8 positions matching TRBD2. V lost 4 bases, J lost 2 bases, and 8 bases stayed unmatched. The CDR3 is 16 amino acids. Germline loops: CDR1 SEHNR, CDR2 FQNEAQ (reference sequence). DNA of the CDR3: TGTGCCAGCAGCTCCCAAGGACTAGCTCACACAGATACGCAGTATTTT. This encodes CASSSQGLAHTDTQYF.

This clonotype occurred a few times. The CDR3 loop is CSVQISYEQYF. CDR3 in DNA: TGCAGCGTTCAAATATCCTACGAGCAGTACTTC. The rearrangement joins TRBV29-1 to TRBJ2-7; D is unresolved. The germline gives CDR1 SQVTM, CDR2 ANQGSEA. The CDR3 extends over 11 amino acids. Trimming pared 5 bases from V and 1 base from J, leaving 6 bases between.

The chain combines TRBV4-2 with TRBJ2-7; D remains unclear. The CDR3 contains 13 residues. V shed 0 bases and J shed 6 bases, with 9 bases lying between them. Germline V gene data show CDR1 as LGHNA and CDR2 as YNFKEQ. CDR3 bases: TGTGCCAGCAGCCAAGATCGAGGAACCGAGCAGTACTTC. This encodes CASSQDRGTEQYF.

The rearrangement uses TRBV6-5 and TRBJ2-3, with D perhaps matching TRBD2 (5 bases). The CDR3 sequence is 14 residues long. Trimming cost V 7 bases and J 0 bases, with 11 bases left between them. The germline V gene encodes CDR1 MNHEY and CDR2 SVGAGI. The CDR3 loop is CASTRGLSTDTQYF. CDR3 nucleotides: TGTGCCAGCACCCGCGGGCTGAGCACAGATACGCAGTATTTT.

This clonotype was detected a few times. The chain has TRBV5-1 and TRBJ2-7; TRBD1 agrees at 7 bases. J was trimmed by 3 bases and V by 3 bases; bases with no gene match: 9. The germline gives CDR1 SGHRS, CDR2 YFSETQ. The CDR3 runs to 15 residues. CDR3 region: CASSWKGQDLYEQYF. Here the CDR3 DNA reads TGCGCCAGCAGCTGGAAAGGACAGGACCTCTACGAGCAGTACTTC.